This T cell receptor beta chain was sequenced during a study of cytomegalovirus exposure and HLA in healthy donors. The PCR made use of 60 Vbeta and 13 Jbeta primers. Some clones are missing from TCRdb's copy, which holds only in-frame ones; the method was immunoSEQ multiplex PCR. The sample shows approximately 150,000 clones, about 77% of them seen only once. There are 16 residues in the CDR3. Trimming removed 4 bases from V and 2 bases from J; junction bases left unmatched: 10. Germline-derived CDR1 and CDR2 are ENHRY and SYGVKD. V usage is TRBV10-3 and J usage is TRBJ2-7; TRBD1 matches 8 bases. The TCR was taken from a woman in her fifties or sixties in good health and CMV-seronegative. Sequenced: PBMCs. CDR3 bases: TGTGCCATCAGTGGACCCGGACAGGGTAGGGCCTACGAGCAGTACTTC. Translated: CAISGPGQGRAYEQYF.